The 30 T cell receptor beta chains presented below share a single source sample, sequenced in a study of cytomegalovirus exposure and HLA in healthy donors. The study ran its PCR with 60 Vbeta and 13 Jbeta primers. Method: immunoSEQ multiplex PCR; TCRdb's copy keeps in-frame clones and lacks some. This table holds 150,000 to 180,000 clones, 60% to 80% found once. Input material: PBMCs. The receptors derive from a man aged 25 to 40 in good health and CMV-seropositive.

This clone showed up just a few times. This chain joins TRBV18 and TRBJ2-7, with a weak D call TRBD1 (5 bases). CDR3 size: 12 residues. CDR1 is KGHSH and CDR2 is LQKENI in the germline V gene. V was cut by 1 base and J by 5 bases, with 6 bases left in between. DNA of the CDR3: TGTGCCAGCTCACCACGGGGCGACGAGCAGTACTTC. Protein: CASSPRGDEQYF.

The rearrangement links TRBV6-4 to TRBJ2-1, with 8 bases matching TRBD2. V was pared by 10 bases and J by 8 bases, with 16 bases of the junction left unmatched. The germline gives CDR1 MRHNA, CDR2 SNTAGT. This CDR3 has 15 amino acids. The DNA of the CDR3 is TGTGCCACTAAAATCGGTCGGGCGGGAGGTGATGAGCAGTTCTTC. Translating gives CATKIGRAGGDEQFF.

This rearrangement joins TRBV5-4 to TRBJ2-1; D not resolved. The CDR3 is 13 residues long. CDR1 SGHNT and CDR2 YYREEE come from the germline V gene (reference sequence). Between the trimmed V and J ends, which lost 4 bases and 7 bases, there was a span of 12 bases. The DNA for the CDR3 is TGTGCCAGCAGCCGTGTCGGGTCTAATGAGCAGTTCTTC. Translating it yields CASSRVGSNEQFF.

The sample holds one count of this clone. The rearrangement uses TRBV7-9 and TRBJ2-1; 7 positions match TRBD1. Trimming took 5 bases from V and 3 from J; bases not matched to a gene: 10. The CDR3 length is 16 residues. Germline V gene sequence: CDR1 SEHNR, CDR2 FQNEAQ (reference sequence). As DNA, the CDR3 is TGTGCCAGCAGCCCACCCAAGGGACAGTACTACAATGAGCAGTTCTTC. Translated: CASSPPKGQYYNEQFF.

This chain links TRBV4-2 with TRBJ1-4, with a weak D call TRBD1 (5 bases). The germline V and J ends were trimmed by 0 bases and 3 bases, with 8 bases remaining between them. The CDR3 runs to 15 residues. The germline V gene encodes CDR1 LGHNA and CDR2 YNFKEQ. CDR3 sequence (DNA): TGTGCCAGCAGCCAAGAGGGGCAGGCTAATGAAAAACTGTTTTTT. Its translation: CASSQEGQANEKLFF.

This clone was recorded only once. The chain is built from TRBV4-1 and TRBJ2-5, with TRBD1 identical over 7 bases. The V and J ends lost 10 bases and 1 base, in that order; junction bases with no gene match: 15. Germline V lookup: CDR1 MGHRA, CDR2 YSYEKL. This CDR3 is 16 amino acids long. The CDR3 is CATKRTGGLGQETQYF. Written as DNA, the CDR3 is TGCGCCACGAAGCGGACAGGAGGTCTAGGCCAAGAGACCCAGTACTTC.

This rearrangement joins TRBV6-1 to TRBJ2-2; weak D call: TRBD1 (6 bases). Trimming cost V 5 bases and J 1 base, with 11 bases left between them. The CDR3 is 15 residues long. Germline assignment: CDR1 MNHNS and CDR2 SASEGT. The CDR3 spells CASSWTVLNTGELFF. CDR3 DNA sequence: TGTGCCAGCAGTTGGACAGTCTTGAACACCGGGGAGCTGTTTTTT.

The chain carries TRBV7-6 and TRBJ1-2; D unclear. V lost 2 bases and J lost 3, with 10 bases in between. The germline CDR1 and CDR2 sequences are SGHVS and FNYEAQ. This CDR3 spans 14 amino acids. CDR3 amino acids: CASSLQAGDYGYTF. The CDR3 region has the DNA TGTGCCAGCAGCTTACAGGCGGGTGACTATGGCTACACCTTC.

J is TRBJ2-5 and V is TRBV7-2, with 7 bases matching TRBD2. The CDR3 is made up of 13 amino acids. Germline V gene data show CDR1 as SGHTA and CDR2 as FQGNSA. J lost 5 bases, V lost 5 bases, and 5 bases had no gene match. DNA for the CDR3: TGTGCCAGCAGCCCAAATAGCGGGGAGACCCAGTACTTC. Its protein product is CASSPNSGETQYF.

The table lists this clone with a few counts. This sequence joins TRBV19 and TRBJ1-2, with D possibly being TRBD1 (5 bases). Deletions cut 2 bases from V and 3 bases from J, with 13 bases between. The germline CDR1 and CDR2 sequences are LNHDA and SQIVND (reference sequence). This CDR3 has 15 amino acids. The CDR3 nucleotides are TGTGCCAGTAGTATATTAGGGGTACGGCACTATGGCTACACCTTC. It encodes CASSILGVRHYGYTF.

The chain joins TRBV10-3 to TRBJ1-1; D is possibly TRBD1 (5 bases). V was shortened by 6 bases and J by 0 bases, with 14 bases between the two germline ends. Germline-derived CDR1 and CDR2 are ENHRY and SYGVKD. The CDR3 loop spans 15 amino acids. CDR3 in amino acids: CAIRPGGAMNTEAFF. CDR3 nucleotides: TGTGCCATCAGGCCGGGAGGGGCTATGAACACTGAAGCTTTCTTT.

This sequence joins TRBV1 and TRBJ2-5; the D call TRBD2 from the table was never checked on the DNA. The J call may be faulty, since TRBJ2-7 better matches the DNA end. TRBV1 is a recognized pseudogene. There are 21 residues in the CDR3. The CDR3 region has the DNA TGCACCAGCAGCCACGAAACGGCGGGGACTAGCGGGAGATCCCCCAATGGCGAGCAGTACTTC. Its translation: CTSSHETAGTSGRSPNGEQYF.

The chain recombines TRBV10-1 with TRBJ2-1; 9 positions match TRBD2. Germline V gene data show CDR1 as WNHNN and CDR2 as SYGVQD (reference sequence). This CDR3 spans 19 amino acids. With 0 bases clipped from V and 7 bases from J, the junction kept 16 bases outside the gene matches. The CDR3 region is CASSESLVPGLAKRNEQFF. The CDR3 coding sequence is TGCGCCAGCAGTGAGTCCCTAGTCCCGGGACTAGCAAAAAGGAATGAGCAGTTCTTC.

This clone was found once. The chain uses TRBV29-1 and TRBJ1-1, with no clear D. Trimming pared 3 bases from V and 6 bases from J, leaving 17 bases between. CDR1 and CDR2 (germline): SQVTM, ANQGSEA. There are 14 residues in the CDR3. This CDR3 reads CSVDVAGFNSEAFF. CDR3 nucleotides: TGCAGCGTTGACGTGGCAGGCTTTAATTCTGAAGCTTTCTTT.

The rearrangement joins TRBV28 to TRBJ2-1; 11 bases map to TRBD2. The CDR3 covers 15 residues. Germline V gene lookup returns CDR1 MDHEN and CDR2 SYDVKM. After removal of 7 bases from V and 4 bases from J, the junction contained 6 bases not matched to a gene. The CDR3 loop reads CASKPLAGGYNEQFF. In DNA form, the CDR3 reads TGTGCCAGCAAACCCTTAGCGGGAGGGTACAATGAGCAGTTCTTC.

The chain uses TRBV2 and TRBJ1-4; D ambiguous. There are 15 residues in the CDR3. Trimming shortened V by 7 bases and J by 1 base, and 13 bases separated the two germline ends. CDR1 and CDR2 from the germline V gene are SNHLY and FYNNEI. The CDR3 reads CASTKHSGTNEKLFF. The CDR3, as DNA: TGTGCCAGCACCAAGCACAGTGGAACTAATGAAAAACTGTTTTTT.

This clone was seen more than once but under ten times. The rearrangement joins TRBV5-1 to TRBJ1-6; D is possibly TRBD1 (5 bases). Trimming left V 4 bases short and J 10 bases short, with 21 bases between. The length of the CDR3 is 16 residues. Germline loops: CDR1 SGHRS, CDR2 YFSETQ. CDR3 amino acids: CASSSGVGRERSPLHF. The CDR3, as DNA: TGCGCCAGCAGCAGTGGTGTCGGCAGGGAAAGGTCACCCCTCCACTTT. Complete variable domain (other parts from reference TRBV5-1 and TRBJ1-6): KAGVTQTPRYLIKTRGQQVTLSCSPISGHRSVSWYQQTPGQGLQFLFEYFSETQRNKGNFPGRFSGRQFSNSRSEMNVSTLELGDSALYLCASSSGVGRERSPLHFGNGTRLTVT.

The chain is built from TRBV29-1 and TRBJ1-2; 10 positions match TRBD1. CDR3 length equals 12 residues. CDR1 is SQVTM and CDR2 is ANQGSEA in the germline V gene. With 5 bases clipped from V and 8 bases from J, the junction kept 5 bases outside the gene matches. The CDR3 is CSVKTGGEGYTF. The DNA of the CDR3 is TGCAGCGTTAAGACAGGGGGCGAAGGCTACACCTTC. The whole variable domain, remainder taken from reference TRBV29-1 and TRBJ1-2, is SAVISQKPSRDICQRGTSLTIQCQVDSQVTMMFWYRQQPGQSLTLIATANQGSEATYESGFVIDKFPISRPNLTFSTLTVSNMSPEDSSIYLCSVKTGGEGYTFGSGTRLTVV.

A single count supports this clone. The V and J genes are TRBV27 and TRBJ2-7; D is unclear. With 2 bases removed from V and 2 bases from J, the gap between germline ends came to 13 bases. The CDR3 runs to 15 residues. Germline V lookup: CDR1 MNHEY, CDR2 SMNVEV (reference sequence). The CDR3 reads CASSLRGSETYEQYF. The CDR3 coding sequence is TGTGCCAGCAGTTTAAGAGGAAGTGAAACCTACGAGCAGTACTTC.

The rearrangement joins TRBV12-5 to TRBJ2-5, with 8 bases that match TRBD2. J lost 5 bases, V lost 1 base, and 9 bases had no gene match. The CDR3 has 16 amino acids. The germline V gene encodes CDR1 LGHNT and CDR2 FRNRAP. The CDR3 region is CASGLGSAPGGETQYF. DNA for the CDR3: TGTGCTAGTGGTTTGGGGAGCGCGCCGGGGGGGGAGACCCAGTACTTC.

The V gene is TRBV19, the J gene TRBJ1-1; unclear D gene. V lost 7 bases and J 3 bases, leaving 12 bases between the germline ends. Germline CDR1 reads LNHDA; CDR2 reads SQIVND (reference sequence). The CDR3 covers 13 residues. CDR3 sequence: CASTAGPDTEAFF. The CDR3 DNA sequence: TGTGCCAGTACCGCGGGCCCCGACACTGAAGCTTTCTTT.

In its sample, this clone was seen once. V gene TRBV7-9 combines with J gene TRBJ1-2; D is uncertain. V gave up 5 bases and J gave up 6 bases, with 13 bases separating them. The germline V gene has CDR1 SEHNR and CDR2 FQNEAQ (reference sequence). The CDR3 extends over 13 amino acids. CDR3 sequence: CASSRGESNGYTF. In DNA, the CDR3 is TGTGCCAGCAGCCGCGGAGAGTCCAATGGCTACACCTTC.

As concerns this clone: Other nucleotide sequences from this sample produce the same CDR3. The chain employs TRBV19 and TRBJ1-3, with D uncertain. The ends were cut back, 2 bases at V and 4 bases at J, with 6 bases in the middle. Germline CDR1 and CDR2: LNHDA and SQIVND (reference sequence). The CDR3 consists of 13 residues. CDR3 coding DNA: TGTGCCAGTAGTATATCTTCCGGAAACACCATATATTTT. Encoded protein: CASSISSGNTIYF.

The chain couples TRBV5-4 to TRBJ2-3, with D possibly TRBD2 on 5 matching bases. The CDR3 runs 14 residues. Germline V gene data show CDR1 as SGHNT and CDR2 as YYREEE (reference sequence). V lost 5 bases, J lost 1 base, and 11 bases lay in between. The CDR3 coding sequence is TGTGCCAGCAGGGGAGAATTGGGCACAGATACGCAGTATTTT. Encoded protein: CASRGELGTDTQYF.

This chain links TRBV6-6 with TRBJ1-3, with TRBD1 as a possible D gene (6 bases). Germline CDR1 reads MNHNY; CDR2 reads SVGAGI (reference sequence). This CDR3 has 16 amino acids. V gave up 6 bases and J gave up 9 bases, with 24 bases separating them. CDR3 loop: CASRANDRSGVGTIYF. The CDR3 nucleotides read TGTGCCAGCAGGGCGAACGACAGGTCAGGAGTCGGCACCATATATTTT.

This clone was detected only once. At one boundary the junction diverges from the germline segment, which might be a read error. The CDR3 region is CASSLLTGEKETQYF. As DNA, the CDR3 is TGTGCTAGCAGCTTACTGACAGGGGAAAAAGAGACCCAGTACTTC. The chain combines TRBV7-7 with TRBJ2-5; TRBD1 aligns across 8 bases. This CDR3 spans 15 amino acids. The germline gives CDR1 SSHAT, CDR2 FNYEAQ (reference sequence).

The genes are TRBV27 and TRBJ2-4; TRBD2 agrees at 12 bases. V lost 1 base and J lost 6; bases outside the gene matches: 22. The V gene's germline CDR1 is MNHEY and CDR2 SMNVEV (reference sequence). The CDR3 sequence is 22 residues long. CDR3 loop: CASSLYSRPLAGGPDRVNIQYF. The CDR3, as DNA: TGTGCCAGCAGTTTATACTCCAGACCTCTAGCGGGAGGGCCCGATCGAGTAAACATTCAGTACTTC.

CDR3 region: CAWTPPAGEVYEQYF. The CDR3 region has the DNA TGTGCCTGGACCCCACCCGCGGGAGAGGTTTACGAGCAGTACTTC. This chain links TRBV30 with TRBJ2-7; 7 bases map to TRBD2. CDR1 is GTSNPN and CDR2 is SVGIG in the germline V gene (reference sequence). V dropped 4 bases and J dropped 4; count of bases not matched to a gene: 13. The CDR3 totals 15 residues.

The CDR3 DNA sequence: TGTGCCAGTAGTACGGGACACCCAGATACGCAGTATTTT. This sequence encodes CASSTGHPDTQYF. The genes are TRBV19 and TRBJ2-3; TRBD1 might be the D (6 bases). CDR3 length: 13 residues. Germline V gene sequence: CDR1 LNHDA, CDR2 SQIVND (reference sequence). Trimming took off 4 bases at V and 4 bases at J, with 9 bases between the two ends.

The chain recombines TRBV5-4 with TRBJ2-5, with D possibly TRBD2 on 6 matching bases. The V gene's germline CDR1 is SGHNT and CDR2 YYREEE (reference sequence). Trimming took 1 base from V and 2 from J, leaving 15 bases between them. This CDR3 is built from 16 residues. The CDR3 nucleotides read TGTGCCAGCAGCTTGCCTGCTTTGGGGGGACAAGAGACCCAGTACTTC. It translates to CASSLPALGGQETQYF. Full variable domain (rest looked up from reference TRBV5-4 and TRBJ2-5): ETGVTQSPTHLIKTRGQQVTLRCSSQSGHNTVSWYQQALGQGPQFIFQYYREEENGRGNFPPRFSGLQFPNYSSELNVNALELDDSALYLCASSLPALGGQETQYFGPGTRLLVL.